This T cell receptor beta chain was captured in a study of identical twins. Study-level points and caveats: There were fewer insertions in abundant cord blood beta clonotypes, but memory repertoires showed no such pattern. Out-of-frame TCR alpha sharing in monozygotic twins exceeded recombination model predictions.

TCRdb re-called the 5' RACE reads through MiXCR, storing one row per CDR3 protein. The sample shows 400,000 to 500,000 distinct CDR3 sequences, approximately 18% of them seen only once. A note on this clonotype: The antigen is unknown.

Germline CDR1 and CDR2: MNHEY and SVGEGT. The CDR3 is 12 residues long. The sequence was collected from a man aged 50-60 years in good health. The source material was naive T cells sorted from blood. The chain employs TRBV6-2 or TRBV6-3 and TRBJ1-5; D perhaps matches TRBD1 (5 bases). The CDR3 spells CVSGTGNQPQHF. The CDR3 DNA is TGTGTCTCGGGGACGGGAAATCAGCCCCAGCATTTT.